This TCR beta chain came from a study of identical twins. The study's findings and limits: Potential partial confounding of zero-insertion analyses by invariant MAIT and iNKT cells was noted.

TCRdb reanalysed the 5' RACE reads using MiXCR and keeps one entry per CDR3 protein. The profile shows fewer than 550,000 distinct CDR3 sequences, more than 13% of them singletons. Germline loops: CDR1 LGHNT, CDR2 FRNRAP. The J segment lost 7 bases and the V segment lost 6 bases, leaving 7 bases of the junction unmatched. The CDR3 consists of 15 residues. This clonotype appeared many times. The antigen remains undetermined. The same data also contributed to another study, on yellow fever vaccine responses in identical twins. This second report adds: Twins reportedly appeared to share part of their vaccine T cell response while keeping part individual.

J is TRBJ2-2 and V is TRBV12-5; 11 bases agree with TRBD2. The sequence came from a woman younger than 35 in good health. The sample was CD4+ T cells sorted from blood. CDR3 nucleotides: TGTGCTAGTGGCCAACTAGCGGGAGTCATCGGGGAGCTGTTTTTT. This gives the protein CASGQLAGVIGELFF.